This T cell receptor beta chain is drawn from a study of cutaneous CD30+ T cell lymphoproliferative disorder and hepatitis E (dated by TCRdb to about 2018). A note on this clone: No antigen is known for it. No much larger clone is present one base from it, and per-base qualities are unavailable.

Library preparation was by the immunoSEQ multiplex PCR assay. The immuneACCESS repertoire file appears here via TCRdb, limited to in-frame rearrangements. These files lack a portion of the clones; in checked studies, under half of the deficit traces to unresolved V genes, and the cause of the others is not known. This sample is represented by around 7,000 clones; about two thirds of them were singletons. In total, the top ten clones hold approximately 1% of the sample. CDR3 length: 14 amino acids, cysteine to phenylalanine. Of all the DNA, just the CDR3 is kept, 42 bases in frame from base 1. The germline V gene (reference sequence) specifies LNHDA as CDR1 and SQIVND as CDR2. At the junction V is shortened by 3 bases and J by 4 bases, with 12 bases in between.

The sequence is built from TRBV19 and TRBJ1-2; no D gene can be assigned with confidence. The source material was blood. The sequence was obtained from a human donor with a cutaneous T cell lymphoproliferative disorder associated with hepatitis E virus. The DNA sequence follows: TGTGCCAGTAGTATTTGGCCGGATTCCTATGGCTACACCTTC. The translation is CASSIWPDSYGYTF.